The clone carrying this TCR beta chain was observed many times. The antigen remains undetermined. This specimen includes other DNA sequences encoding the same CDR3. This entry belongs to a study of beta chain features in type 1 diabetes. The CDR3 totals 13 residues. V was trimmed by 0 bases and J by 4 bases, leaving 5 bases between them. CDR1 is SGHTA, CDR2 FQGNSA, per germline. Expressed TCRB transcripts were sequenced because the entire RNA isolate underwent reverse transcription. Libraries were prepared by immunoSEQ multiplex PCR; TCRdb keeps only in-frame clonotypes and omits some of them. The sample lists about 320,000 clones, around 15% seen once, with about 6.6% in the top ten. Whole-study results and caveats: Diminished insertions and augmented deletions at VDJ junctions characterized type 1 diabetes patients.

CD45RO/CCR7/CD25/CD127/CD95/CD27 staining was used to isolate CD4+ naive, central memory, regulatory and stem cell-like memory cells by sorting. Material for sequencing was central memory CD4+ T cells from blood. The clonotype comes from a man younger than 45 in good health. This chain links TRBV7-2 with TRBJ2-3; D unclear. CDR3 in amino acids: CASSLAIADTQYF. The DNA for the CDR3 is TGTGCCAGCAGCTTAGCGATCGCAGATACGCAGTATTTT.